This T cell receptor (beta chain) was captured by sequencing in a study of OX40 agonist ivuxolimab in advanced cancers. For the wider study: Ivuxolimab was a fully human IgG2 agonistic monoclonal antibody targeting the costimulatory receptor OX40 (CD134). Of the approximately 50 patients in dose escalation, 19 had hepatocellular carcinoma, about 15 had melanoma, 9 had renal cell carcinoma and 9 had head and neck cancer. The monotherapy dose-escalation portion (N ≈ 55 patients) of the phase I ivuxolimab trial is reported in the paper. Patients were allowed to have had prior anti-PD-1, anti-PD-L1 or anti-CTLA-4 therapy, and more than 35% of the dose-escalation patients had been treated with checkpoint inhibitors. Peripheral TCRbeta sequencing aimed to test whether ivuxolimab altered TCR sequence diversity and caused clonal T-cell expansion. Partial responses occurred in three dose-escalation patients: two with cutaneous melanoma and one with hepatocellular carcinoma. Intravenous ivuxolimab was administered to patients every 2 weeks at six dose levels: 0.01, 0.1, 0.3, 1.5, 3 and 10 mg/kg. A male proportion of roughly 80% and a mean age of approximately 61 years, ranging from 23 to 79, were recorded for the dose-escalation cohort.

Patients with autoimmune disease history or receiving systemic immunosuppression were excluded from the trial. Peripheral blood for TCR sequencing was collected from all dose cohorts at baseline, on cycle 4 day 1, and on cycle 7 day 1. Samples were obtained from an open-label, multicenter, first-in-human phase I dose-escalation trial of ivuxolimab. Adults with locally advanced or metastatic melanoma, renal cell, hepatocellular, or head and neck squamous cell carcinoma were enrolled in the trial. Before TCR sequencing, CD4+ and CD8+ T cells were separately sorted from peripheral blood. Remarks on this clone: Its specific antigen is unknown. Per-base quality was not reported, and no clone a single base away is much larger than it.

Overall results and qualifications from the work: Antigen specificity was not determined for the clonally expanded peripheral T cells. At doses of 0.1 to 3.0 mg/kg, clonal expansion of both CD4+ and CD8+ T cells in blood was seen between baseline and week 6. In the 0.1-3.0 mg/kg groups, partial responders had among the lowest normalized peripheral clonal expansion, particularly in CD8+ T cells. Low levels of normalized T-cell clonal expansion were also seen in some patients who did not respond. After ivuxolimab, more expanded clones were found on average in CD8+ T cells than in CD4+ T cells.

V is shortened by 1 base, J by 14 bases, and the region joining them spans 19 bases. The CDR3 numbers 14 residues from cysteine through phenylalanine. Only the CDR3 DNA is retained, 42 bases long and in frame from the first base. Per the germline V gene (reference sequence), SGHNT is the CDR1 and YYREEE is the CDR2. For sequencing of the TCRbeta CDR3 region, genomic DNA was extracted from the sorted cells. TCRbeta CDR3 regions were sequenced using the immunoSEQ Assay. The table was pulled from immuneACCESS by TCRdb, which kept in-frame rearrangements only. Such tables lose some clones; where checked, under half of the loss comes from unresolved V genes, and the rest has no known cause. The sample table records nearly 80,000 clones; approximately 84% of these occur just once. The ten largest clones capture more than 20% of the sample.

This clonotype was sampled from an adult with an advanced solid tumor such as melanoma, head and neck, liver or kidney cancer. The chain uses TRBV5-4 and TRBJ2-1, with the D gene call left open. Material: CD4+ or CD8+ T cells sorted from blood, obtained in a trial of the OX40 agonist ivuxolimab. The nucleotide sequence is TGTGCCAGCAGCTTGATTTCTTCCGTTAGGGTTGAGTTCTTC. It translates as CASSLISSVRVEFF. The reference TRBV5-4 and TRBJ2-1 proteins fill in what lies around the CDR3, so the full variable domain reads ETGVTQSPTHLIKTRGQQVTLRCSSQSGHNTVSWYQQALGQGPQFIFQYYREEENGRGNFPPRFSGLQFPNYSSELNVNALELDDSALYLCASSLISSVRVEFFGPGTRLTVL.